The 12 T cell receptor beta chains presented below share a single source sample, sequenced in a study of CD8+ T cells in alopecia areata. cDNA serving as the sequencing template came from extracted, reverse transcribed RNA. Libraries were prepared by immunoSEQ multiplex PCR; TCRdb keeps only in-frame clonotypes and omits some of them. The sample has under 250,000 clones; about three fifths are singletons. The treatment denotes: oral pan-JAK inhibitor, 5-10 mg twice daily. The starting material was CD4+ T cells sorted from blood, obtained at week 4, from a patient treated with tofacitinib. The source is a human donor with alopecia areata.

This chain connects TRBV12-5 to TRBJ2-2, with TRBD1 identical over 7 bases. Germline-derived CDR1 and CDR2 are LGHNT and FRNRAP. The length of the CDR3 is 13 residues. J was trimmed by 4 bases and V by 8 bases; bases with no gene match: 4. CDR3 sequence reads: CASLGTATGELFF. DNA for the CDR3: TGTGCTAGTTTAGGGACAGCCACCGGGGAGCTGTTTTTT. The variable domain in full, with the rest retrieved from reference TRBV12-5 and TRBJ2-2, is DARVTQTPRHKVTEMGQEVTMRCQPILGHNTVFWYRQTMMQGLELLAYFRNRAPLDDSGMPKDRFSAEMPDATLATLKIQPSEPRDSAVYFCASLGTATGELFFGEGSRLTVL.

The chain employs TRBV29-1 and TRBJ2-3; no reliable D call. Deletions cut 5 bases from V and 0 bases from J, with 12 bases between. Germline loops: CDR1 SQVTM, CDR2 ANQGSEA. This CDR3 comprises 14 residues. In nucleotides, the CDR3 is TGCAGCGTTCACATGGTTGCTAGCACAGATACGCAGTATTTT. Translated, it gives CSVHMVASTDTQYF.

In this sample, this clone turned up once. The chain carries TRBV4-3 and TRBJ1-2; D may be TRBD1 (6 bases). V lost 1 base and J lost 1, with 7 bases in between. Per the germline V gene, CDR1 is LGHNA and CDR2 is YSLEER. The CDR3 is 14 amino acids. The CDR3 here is CASSQVGGNYGYTF. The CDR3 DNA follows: TGCGCCAGCAGCCAAGTAGGGGGTAACTATGGCTACACCTTC.

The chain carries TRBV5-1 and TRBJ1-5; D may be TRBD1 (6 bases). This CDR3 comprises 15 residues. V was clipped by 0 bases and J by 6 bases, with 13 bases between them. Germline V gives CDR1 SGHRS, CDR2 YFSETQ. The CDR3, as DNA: TGCGCCAGCAGCTTGGTGGCAGGGGAGGGTCAGCCCCAGCATTTT. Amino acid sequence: CASSLVAGEGQPQHF.

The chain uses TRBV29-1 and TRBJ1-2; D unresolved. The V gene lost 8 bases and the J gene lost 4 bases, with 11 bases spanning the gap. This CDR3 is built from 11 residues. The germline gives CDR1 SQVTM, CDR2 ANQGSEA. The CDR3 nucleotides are TGCAGCTCATGGGGTCCCTATGGCTACACCTTC. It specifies CSSWGPYGYTF.

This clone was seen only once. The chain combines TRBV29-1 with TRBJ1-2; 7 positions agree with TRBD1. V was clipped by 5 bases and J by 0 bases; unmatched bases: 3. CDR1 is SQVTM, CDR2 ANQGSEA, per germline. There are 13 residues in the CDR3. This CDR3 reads CSVRQGANYGYTF. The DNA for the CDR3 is TGCAGCGTTCGCCAGGGGGCTAACTATGGCTACACCTTC.

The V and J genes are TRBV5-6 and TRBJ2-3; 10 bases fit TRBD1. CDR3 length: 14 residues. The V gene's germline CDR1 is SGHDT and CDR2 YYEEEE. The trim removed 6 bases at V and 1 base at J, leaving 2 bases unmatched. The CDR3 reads CASIGTGGTDTQYF. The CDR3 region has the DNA TGTGCCAGCATAGGGACAGGGGGCACAGATACGCAGTATTTT.

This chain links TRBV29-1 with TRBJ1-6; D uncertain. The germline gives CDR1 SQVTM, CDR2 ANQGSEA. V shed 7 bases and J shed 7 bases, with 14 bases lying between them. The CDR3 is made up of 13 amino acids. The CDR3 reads CSGSVSRNSPLHF. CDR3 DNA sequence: TGCAGCGGTAGTGTCAGCCGGAATTCACCCCTCCACTTT.

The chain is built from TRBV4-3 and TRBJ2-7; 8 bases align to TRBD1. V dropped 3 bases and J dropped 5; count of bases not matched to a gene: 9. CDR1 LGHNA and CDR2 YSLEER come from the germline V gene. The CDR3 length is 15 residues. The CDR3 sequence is CASSQIRAGGNEQYF. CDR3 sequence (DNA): TGCGCCAGCAGCCAGATAAGGGCAGGGGGCAACGAGCAGTACTTC.

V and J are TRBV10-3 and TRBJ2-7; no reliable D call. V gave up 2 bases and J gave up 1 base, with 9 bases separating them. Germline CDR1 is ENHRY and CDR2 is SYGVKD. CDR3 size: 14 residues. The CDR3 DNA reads TGTGCCATCAGTGAGGTGGGTCAGTCCTACGAGCAGTACTTC. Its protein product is CAISEVGQSYEQYF.

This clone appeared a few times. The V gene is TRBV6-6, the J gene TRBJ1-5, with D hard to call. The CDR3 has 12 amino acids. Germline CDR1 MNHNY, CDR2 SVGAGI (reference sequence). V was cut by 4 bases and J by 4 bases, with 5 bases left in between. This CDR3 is CASSSQNQPQHF. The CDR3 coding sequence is TGTGCCAGCAGTTCTCAAAATCAGCCCCAGCATTTT.

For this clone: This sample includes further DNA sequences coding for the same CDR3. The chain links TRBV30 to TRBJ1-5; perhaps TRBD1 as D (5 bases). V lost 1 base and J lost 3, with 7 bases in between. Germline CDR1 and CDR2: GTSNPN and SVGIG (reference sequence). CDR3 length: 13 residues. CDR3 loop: CAWSAGSNQPQHF. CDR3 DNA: TGTGCCTGGAGTGCAGGGTCCAATCAGCCCCAGCATTTT.